This record looks at one T cell receptor (beta chain) sequence and its context. The antigen is unknown. Per the germline V gene, CDR1 is PRHDT and CDR2 is FYEKMQ (reference sequence). The CDR3 runs 13 residues. V was pared by 8 bases and J by 2 bases, with 13 bases between. The data derive from a study of OX40 agonist ivuxolimab in advanced cancers. Overall study findings and caveats: At 0.1 to 3.0 mg/kg, clonal expansion of CD4+ and CD8+ blood T cells had occurred by week 6.

TCRdb's copy holds only in-frame clones and misses some; the assay was immunoSEQ multiplex PCR. The sample lists around 64,000 clones, about 93% seen once, with roughly 7.5% in the top ten. Autoimmune disease history or systemic immunosuppression disqualified patients. The chain couples TRBV13 to TRBJ2-7; D is unclear. The material was CD4+ or CD8+ T cells sorted from blood, obtained in a trial of the OX40 agonist ivuxolimab. This clonotype was sampled from an adult with an advanced solid tumor such as melanoma, head and neck, liver or kidney cancer. CDR3: CASGSLTTYEQYF. CDR3 DNA sequence: TGTGCCAGCGGGTCCCTCACTACCTACGAGCAGTACTTC.